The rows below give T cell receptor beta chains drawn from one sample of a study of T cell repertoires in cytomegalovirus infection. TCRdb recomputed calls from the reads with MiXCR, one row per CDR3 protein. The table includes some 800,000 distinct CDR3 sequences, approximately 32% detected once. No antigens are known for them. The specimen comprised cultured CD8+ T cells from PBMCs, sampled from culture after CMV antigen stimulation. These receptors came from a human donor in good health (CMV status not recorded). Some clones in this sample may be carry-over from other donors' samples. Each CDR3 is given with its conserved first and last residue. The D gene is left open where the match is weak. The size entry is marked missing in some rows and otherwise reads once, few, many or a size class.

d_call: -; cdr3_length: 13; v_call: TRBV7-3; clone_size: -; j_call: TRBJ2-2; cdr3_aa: CASSLESAGELFF; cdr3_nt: TGTGCCAGCAGCTTAGAAAGCGCCGGGGAGCTGTTTTTT
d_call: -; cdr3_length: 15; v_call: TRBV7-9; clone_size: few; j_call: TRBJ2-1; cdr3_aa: CASSPSRPSYNEQFF; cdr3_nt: TGTGCCAGCAGCCCCTCCCGCCCCTCCTACAATGAGCAGTTCTTC
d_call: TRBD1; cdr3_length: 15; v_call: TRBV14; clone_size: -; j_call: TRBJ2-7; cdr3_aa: CASSPSGTGGREQYF; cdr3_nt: TGTGCCAGCAGCCCCTCCGGGACAGGGGGCCGGGAGCAGTACTTC
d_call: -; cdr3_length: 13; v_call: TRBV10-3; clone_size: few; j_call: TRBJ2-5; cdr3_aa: CAINGLDGETQYF; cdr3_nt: TGTGCCATCAATGGACTCGACGGGGAGACCCAGTACTTC
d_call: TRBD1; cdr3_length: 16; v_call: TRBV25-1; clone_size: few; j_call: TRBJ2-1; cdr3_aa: CASSGSKGAVENEQFF; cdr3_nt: TGTGCCAGCAGTGGTAGCAAGGGGGCAGTTGAGAATGAGCAGTTCTTC
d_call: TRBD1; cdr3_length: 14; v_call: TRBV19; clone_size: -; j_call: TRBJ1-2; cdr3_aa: CASSPGTEQYGYTF; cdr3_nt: TGTGCCAGTAGTCCAGGGACAGAGCAGTATGGCTACACCTTC
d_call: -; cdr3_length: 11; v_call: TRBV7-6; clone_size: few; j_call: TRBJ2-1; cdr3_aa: CASSGSRAQFF; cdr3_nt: TGTGCCAGCAGCGGGTCCAGGGCGCAGTTCTTC
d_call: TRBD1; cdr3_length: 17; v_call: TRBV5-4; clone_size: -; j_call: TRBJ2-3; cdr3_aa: CASSLTIQGIWSDTQYF; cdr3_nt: TGTGCCAGCAGCTTGACTATACAGGGGATATGGTCAGATACGCAGTATTTT
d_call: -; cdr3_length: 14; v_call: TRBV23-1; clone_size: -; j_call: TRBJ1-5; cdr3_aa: CASGEGVGNQPQHF; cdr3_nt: TGCGCCAGCGGGGAGGGCGTGGGCAATCAGCCCCAGCATTTT
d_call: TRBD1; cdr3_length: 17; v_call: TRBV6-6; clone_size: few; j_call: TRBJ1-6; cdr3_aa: CASSLTGGAFVDSPLHF; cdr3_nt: TGTGCCAGCAGCCTCACAGGGGGCGCGTTTGTTGATTCACCCCTCCACTTT
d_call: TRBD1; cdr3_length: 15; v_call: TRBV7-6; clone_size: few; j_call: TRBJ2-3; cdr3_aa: CASSRTDRGTDTQYF; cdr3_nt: TGTGCCAGCAGCCGAACGGACAGGGGGACAGATACGCAGTATTTT
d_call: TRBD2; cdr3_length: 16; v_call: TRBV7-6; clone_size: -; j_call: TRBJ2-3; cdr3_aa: CASSLSAGGNTDTQYF; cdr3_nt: TGTGCCAGCAGCTTATCGGCGGGGGGCAATACAGATACGCAGTATTTT
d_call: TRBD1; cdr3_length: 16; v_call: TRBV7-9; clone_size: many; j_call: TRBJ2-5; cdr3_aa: CASSLPQGALRETQYF; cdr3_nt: TGTGCCAGCAGCTTACCACAGGGGGCCCTGCGCGAGACCCAGTACTTC
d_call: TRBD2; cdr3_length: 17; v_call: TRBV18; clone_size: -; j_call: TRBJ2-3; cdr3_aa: CASSPVAGATSTDTQYF; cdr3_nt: TGTGCCAGCTCACCGGTAGCGGGGGCCACTAGCACAGATACGCAGTATTTT
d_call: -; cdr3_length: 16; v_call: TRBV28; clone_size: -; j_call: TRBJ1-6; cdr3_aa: CASSFEFGEYNSPLHF; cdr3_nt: TGTGCCAGCAGTTTCGAATTCGGGGAGTATAATTCACCCCTCCACTTT
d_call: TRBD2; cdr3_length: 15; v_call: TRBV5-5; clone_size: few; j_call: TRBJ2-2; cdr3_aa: CASSLVRGGTGELFF; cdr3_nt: TGTGCCAGCAGCTTGGTTCGGGGGGGCACCGGGGAGCTGTTTTTT
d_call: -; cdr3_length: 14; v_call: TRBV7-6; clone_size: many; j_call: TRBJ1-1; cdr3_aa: CASSLGRRDTEAFF; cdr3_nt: TGTGCCAGCAGCTTAGGCAGGAGAGACACTGAAGCTTTCTTT
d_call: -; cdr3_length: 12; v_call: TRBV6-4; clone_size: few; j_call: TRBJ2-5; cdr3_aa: CASSDSKETQYF; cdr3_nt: TGTGCCAGCAGTGACTCGAAAGAGACCCAGTACTTC
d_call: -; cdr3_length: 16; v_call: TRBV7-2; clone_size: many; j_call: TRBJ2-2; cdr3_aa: CASSLRQGGGLVELFF; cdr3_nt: TGTGCCAGCAGCTTACGTCAAGGAGGGGGCTTGGTGGAGCTGTTTTTT
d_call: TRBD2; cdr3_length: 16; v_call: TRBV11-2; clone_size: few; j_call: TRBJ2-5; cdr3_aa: CASSTILAGGPETQYF; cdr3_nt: TGTGCCAGCAGCACCATACTAGCGGGGGGGCCGGAGACCCAGTACTTC
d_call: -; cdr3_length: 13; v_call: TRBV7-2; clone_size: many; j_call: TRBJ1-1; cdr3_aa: CASSSPSNTEAFF; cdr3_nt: TGTGCCAGCAGCTCCCCTTCGAACACTGAAGCTTTCTTT
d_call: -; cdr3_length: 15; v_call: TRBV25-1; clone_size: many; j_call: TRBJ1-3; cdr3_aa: CASSEYVDSGNTIYF; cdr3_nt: TGTGCCAGCAGTGAATATGTAGATTCTGGAAACACCATATATTTT
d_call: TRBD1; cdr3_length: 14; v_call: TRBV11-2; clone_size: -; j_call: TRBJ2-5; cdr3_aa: CASSFEDRGGTQYF; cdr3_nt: TGTGCCAGCAGCTTTGAGGACAGGGGGGGAACCCAGTACTTC
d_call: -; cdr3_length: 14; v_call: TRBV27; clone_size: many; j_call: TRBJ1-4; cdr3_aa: CASSSGSSGEKLFF; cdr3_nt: TGTGCCAGCAGTTCAGGGTCAAGTGGTGAAAAACTGTTTTTT
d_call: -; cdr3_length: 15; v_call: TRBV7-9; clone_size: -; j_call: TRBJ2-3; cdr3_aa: CASSPAVPRTDTQYF; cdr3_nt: TGTGCCAGCAGCCCAGCGGTCCCTCGGACAGATACGCAGTATTTT
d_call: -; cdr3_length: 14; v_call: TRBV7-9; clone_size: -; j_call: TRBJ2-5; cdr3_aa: CASIPAGPVETQYF; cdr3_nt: TGTGCCAGCATCCCTGCTGGCCCGGTGGAGACCCAGTACTTC
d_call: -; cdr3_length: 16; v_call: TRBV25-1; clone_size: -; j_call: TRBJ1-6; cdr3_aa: CASSEEGLSYNSPLHF; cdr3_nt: TGTGCCAGCAGTGAGGAGGGACTCTCCTATAATTCACCCCTCCACTTT
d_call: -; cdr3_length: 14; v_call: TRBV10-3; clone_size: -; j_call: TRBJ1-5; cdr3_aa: CAISDSGGGQPQHF; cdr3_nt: TGTGCCATCAGTGACTCAGGAGGGGGTCAGCCCCAGCATTTT
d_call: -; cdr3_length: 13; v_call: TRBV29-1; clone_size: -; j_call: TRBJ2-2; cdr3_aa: CSVEDVGVGELFF; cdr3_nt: TGCAGCGTTGAAGATGTGGGAGTCGGGGAGCTGTTTTTT
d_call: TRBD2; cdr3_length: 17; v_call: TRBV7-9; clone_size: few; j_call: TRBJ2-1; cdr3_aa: CASSYGLAGGSYNEQFF; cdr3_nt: TGTGCCAGCAGCTACGGACTAGCGGGGGGGTCGTACAATGAGCAGTTCTTC
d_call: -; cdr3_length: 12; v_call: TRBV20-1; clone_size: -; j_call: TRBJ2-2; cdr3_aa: CSAVGNTGELFF; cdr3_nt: TGCAGTGCCGTAGGGAACACCGGGGAGCTGTTTTTT
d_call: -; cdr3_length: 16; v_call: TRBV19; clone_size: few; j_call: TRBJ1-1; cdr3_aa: CASPRFSGRQSTEAFF; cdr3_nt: TGTGCCAGTCCCCGGTTTTCCGGGAGGCAGAGCACTGAAGCTTTCTTT
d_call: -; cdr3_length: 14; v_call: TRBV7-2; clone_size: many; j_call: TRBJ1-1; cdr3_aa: CASSLVDSYTEAFF; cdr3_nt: TGTGCCAGCAGCTTAGTAGACAGTTACACTGAAGCTTTCTTT
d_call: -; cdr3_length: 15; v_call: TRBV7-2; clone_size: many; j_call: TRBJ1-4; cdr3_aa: CASSRTSGTNEKLFF; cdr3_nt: TGTGCCAGCAGCCGGACAAGTGGAACTAATGAAAAACTGTTTTTT
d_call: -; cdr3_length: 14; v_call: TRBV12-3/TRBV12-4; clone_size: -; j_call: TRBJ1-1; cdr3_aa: CASSLRAPRTEAFF; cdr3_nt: TGTGCCAGCAGTTTACGGGCCCCGAGGACTGAAGCTTTCTTT
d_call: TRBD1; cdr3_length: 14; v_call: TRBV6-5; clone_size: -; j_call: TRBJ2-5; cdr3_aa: CASSYSGTGETQYF; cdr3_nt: TGTGCCAGCAGTTACTCCGGGACAGGGGAGACCCAGTACTTC
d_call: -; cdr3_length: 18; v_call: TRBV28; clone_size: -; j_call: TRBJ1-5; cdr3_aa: CASSLGVGGGRGNQPQHF; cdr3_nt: TGTGCCAGCAGTTTAGGTGTGGGGGGGGGGCGAGGGAATCAGCCCCAGCATTTT
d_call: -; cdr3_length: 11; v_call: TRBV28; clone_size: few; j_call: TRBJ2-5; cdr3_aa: CASRQGETQYF; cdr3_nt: TGTGCCAGCAGACAAGGGGAGACCCAGTACTTC
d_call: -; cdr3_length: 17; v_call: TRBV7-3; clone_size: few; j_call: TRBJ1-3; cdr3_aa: CASSLTGEGRSGDTIYF; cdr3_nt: TGTGCCAGCAGCTTAACGGGAGAGGGTCGAAGCGGAGACACCATATATTTT
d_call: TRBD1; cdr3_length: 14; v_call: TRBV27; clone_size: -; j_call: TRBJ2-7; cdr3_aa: CASSSTDRVHEQYF; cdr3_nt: TGTGCCAGCAGTTCCACGGACAGGGTGCACGAGCAGTACTTC